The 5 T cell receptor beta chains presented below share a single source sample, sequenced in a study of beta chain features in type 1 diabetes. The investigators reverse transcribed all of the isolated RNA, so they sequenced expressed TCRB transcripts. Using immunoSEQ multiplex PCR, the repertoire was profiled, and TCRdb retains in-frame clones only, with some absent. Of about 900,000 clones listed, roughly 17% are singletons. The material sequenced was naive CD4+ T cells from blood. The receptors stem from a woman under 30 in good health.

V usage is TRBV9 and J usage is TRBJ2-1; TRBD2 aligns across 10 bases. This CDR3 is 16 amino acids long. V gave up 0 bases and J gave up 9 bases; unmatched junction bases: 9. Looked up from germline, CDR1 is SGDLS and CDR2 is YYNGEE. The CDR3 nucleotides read TGTGCCAGCAGCGTAGTGGCTAGCGGGAGACAGGGTGAGCAGTTCTTC. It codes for CASSVVASGRQGEQFF.

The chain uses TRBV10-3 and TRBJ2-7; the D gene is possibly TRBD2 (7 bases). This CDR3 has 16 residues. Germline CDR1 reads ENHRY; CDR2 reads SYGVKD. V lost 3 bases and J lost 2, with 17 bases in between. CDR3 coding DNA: TGTGCCATCAGTGAACTTGGGGAGGGGGGGACCTACGAGCAGTACTTC. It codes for CAISELGEGGTYEQYF.

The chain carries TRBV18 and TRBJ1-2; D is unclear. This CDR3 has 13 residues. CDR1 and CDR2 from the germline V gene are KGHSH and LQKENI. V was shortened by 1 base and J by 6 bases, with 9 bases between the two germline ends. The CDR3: CASSPLTRNGYTF. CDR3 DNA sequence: TGTGCCAGCTCACCACTCACACGCAATGGCTACACCTTC.

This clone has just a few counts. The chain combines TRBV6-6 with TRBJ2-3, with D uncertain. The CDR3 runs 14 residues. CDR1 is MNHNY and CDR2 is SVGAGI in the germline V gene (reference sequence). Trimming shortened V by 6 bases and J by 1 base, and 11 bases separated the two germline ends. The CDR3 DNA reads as TGTGCCAGCAGATCGAGTCTCGGCACAGATACGCAGTATTTT. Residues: CASRSSLGTDTQYF.

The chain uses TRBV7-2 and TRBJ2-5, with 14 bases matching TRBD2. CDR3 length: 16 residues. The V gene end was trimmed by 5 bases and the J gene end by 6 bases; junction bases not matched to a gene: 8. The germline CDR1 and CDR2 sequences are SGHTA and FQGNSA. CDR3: CASSAWTSGRRKTQYF. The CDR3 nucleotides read TGTGCCAGCAGCGCCTGGACTAGCGGGAGGAGAAAGACCCAGTACTTC.